The TCR beta chain under discussion was sequenced for a study of early T cells in non-severe SARS-CoV-2 infection. The overall study: Bulk RNA isolated from unsorted whole blood underwent sequencing; chains were not paired.

Overall study results and limits: Matching with VDJdb favored anti-spike CD8 responses (missing private and CD4 specificities).

This clonotype showed up just a few times. Antigen: not known. Individual cDNA molecules each received unique molecular identifiers attached to them. TCRdb processed the 5' RACE reads anew with MiXCR; each CDR3 protein has one entry. The table lists tens of thousands of distinct CDR3 sequences, less than 6.5% of them singletons. The length of the CDR3 is 12 residues. The V gene's germline CDR1 is MNHEY and CDR2 SMNVEV (reference sequence). Trimming left V 7 bases short and J 4 bases short, with 8 bases between. The starting material was whole blood, obtained at baseline. The clonotype comes from an adult who was a healthcare worker with PCR-confirmed SARS-CoV-2 infection or an uninfected control (not recorded which). The J gene is TRBJ2-1, the V gene TRBV27; D call uncertain. This CDR3 reads CASMRRYNEQFF. For the CDR3, the DNA is TGTGCCAGCATGAGGCGTTACAATGAGCAGTTCTTC.